This T cell receptor beta chain was recorded in a study of cytomegalovirus exposure and HLA in healthy donors. Study-wide points: There were 160 or so TCR beta chains listed as cytomegalovirus-associated.

TCRdb's copy holds only in-frame clones and misses some; the assay was immunoSEQ multiplex PCR. The sample gives under 400,000 clones, 88% of which show up once; roughly 0.88% is in the top ten. As concerns this clone: Its specificity is not known.

The donors formed part of the 120-subject validation cohort, distinct from the roughly 700-subject first cohort. Germline V gene data show CDR1 as SGHDT and CDR2 as YYEEEE. CDR3 length: 15 residues. V lost 0 bases, J lost 2 bases, and 11 bases lay in between. The receptor was isolated from a young man in good health and CMV-seronegative. The source material was PBMCs. The chain carries TRBV5-6 and TRBJ1-2; D unclear. The CDR3 spells CASSLDSGVNYGYTF. In DNA form, the CDR3 reads TGTGCCAGCAGCTTGGACAGCGGTGTGAACTATGGCTACACCTTC.